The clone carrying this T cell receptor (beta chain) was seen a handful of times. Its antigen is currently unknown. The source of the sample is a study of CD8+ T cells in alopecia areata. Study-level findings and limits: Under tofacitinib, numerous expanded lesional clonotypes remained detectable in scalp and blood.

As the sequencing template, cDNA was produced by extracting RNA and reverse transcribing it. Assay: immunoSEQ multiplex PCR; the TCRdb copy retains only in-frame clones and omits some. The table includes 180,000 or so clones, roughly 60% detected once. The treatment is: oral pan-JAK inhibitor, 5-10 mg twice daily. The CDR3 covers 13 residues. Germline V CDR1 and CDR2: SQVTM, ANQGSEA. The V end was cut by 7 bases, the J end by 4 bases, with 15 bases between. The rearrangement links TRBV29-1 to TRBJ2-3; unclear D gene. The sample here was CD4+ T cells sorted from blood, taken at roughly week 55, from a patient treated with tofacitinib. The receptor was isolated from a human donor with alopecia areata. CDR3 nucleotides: TGCAGCGCCAGAGGCGTTTCCTCAGATACGCAGTATTTT. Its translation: CSARGVSSDTQYF.